This TCR beta chain was captured in a study of blood T cell repertoires in COVID-19. Overall study context: COVID-19 samples collected from the United States, Italy and Spain covered acute and convalescent phases. T cells, B-cell-depleted T cells, or PBMCs supplied cDNA or gDNA.

As processed by the authors: Estimated nucleated cell counts came from reference gene primer amplification. The repertoire was sequenced with immunoSEQ multiplex PCR; TCRdb's copy has only in-frame clones and lacks some. That table supplies the V and J calls and clone size; D and trimming were determined from the DNA. This table holds around 260,000 clones, 85% found once. The CDR3 is 13 amino acids. The germline V and J ends were trimmed by 2 bases and 1 base, with 5 bases remaining between them. Germline V gene sequence: CDR1 WNHNN, CDR2 SYGVQD (reference sequence). This clone has more than one count but fewer than ten.

The TCR originated in a human donor in a cohort sampled during active COVID-19. This chain connects TRBV10-1 to TRBJ1-1; D is unresolved. Sequencing was done on a sample of peripheral blood. The CDR3 reads CASSETWNTEAFF. In DNA form, the CDR3 reads TGCGCCAGCAGTGAGACTTGGAACACTGAAGCTTTCTTT.